This T cell receptor (beta chain) derives from a study of identical twins. Healthy Caucasians supplied all donations. The CDR3 sequence is 12 residues long. It was template switching that added a universal primer site, and there were unique molecular identifiers on the cDNA. TCRdb called the 5' RACE reads again in MiXCR, with one record for every CDR3 protein. This sample yields hundreds of thousands of distinct CDR3 sequences, of which over 8.5% are seen a single time; 0.85% to 1% belongs to the top ten. This clonotype was detected many times. Its antigen is unknown. Study findings and constraints: Whereas memory repertoires showed no such difference, abundant cord blood beta clonotypes carried fewer insertions.

These same data were also listed under a study on yellow fever vaccine responses in identical twins.

The clonotype was recovered from a woman younger than 35 in good health. The material sequenced was PBMCs. This rearrangement joins TRBV21-1 to TRBJ2-1. TRBV21-1 is a recognized pseudogene. The CDR3 coding sequence is TGTGCCAGCAGCAAAGGTTCTAGTGAGCAGTTCTTC. Amino acid sequence: CASSKGSSEQFF.